This is a list of T cell receptor beta chains from one sample in a study of T cell repertoires in cytomegalovirus infection. Their antigens are not known. TCRdb re-derived calls from the reads in MiXCR, one entry per CDR3 protein. Of hundreds of thousands of distinct CDR3 sequences in the sample, under 45% were seen once. This material consisted of cultured PBMCs, taken from culture after CMV antigen stimulation. Receptors originate from a human donor in good health (CMV status not recorded). Some clones in this sample may be carry-over from other donors' samples. The CDR3 runs from the conserved cysteine through the conserved F or W. The D gene is left open where the match is weak. A clone size is listed for some rows: how often the clone was seen (once, few, many), or a class if it is expanded.

d_gene: .; v_gene: TRBV5-4; abundance: few; j_gene: TRBJ2-3; CDR3nt: TGTGCCAGCAGCTTGGTCTTCCAGAATACGCAGTATTTT; CDR3aa: CASSLVFQNTQYF
d_gene: .; v_gene: TRBV2; abundance: once; j_gene: TRBJ2-3; CDR3nt: TGTGCCAGCAGTGTTCGTACAGATACGCAGTATTTT; CDR3aa: CASSVRTDTQYF
d_gene: .; v_gene: TRBV12-3/TRBV12-4; abundance: .; j_gene: TRBJ2-7; CDR3nt: TGTGCCAGCAGCACGCAGGGAATCGGCTACGAGCAGTACTTC; CDR3aa: CASSTQGIGYEQYF
d_gene: .; v_gene: TRBV28; abundance: few; j_gene: TRBJ2-7; CDR3nt: TGTGCCAGCAGTTTATTGGGGGGGCCAGGGGCGGAATACGAGCAGTACTTC; CDR3aa: CASSLLGGPGAEYEQYF
d_gene: TRBD1; v_gene: TRBV7-2; abundance: many; j_gene: TRBJ2-5; CDR3nt: TGTGCCAGCACCCCAAGGACAGGGGCACAAGAGACCCAGTACTTC; CDR3aa: CASTPRTGAQETQYF
d_gene: TRBD2; v_gene: TRBV5-6; abundance: .; j_gene: TRBJ2-3; CDR3nt: TGTGCCACCGGGACTAGCGGGAGTATGGATACGCAGTATTTT; CDR3aa: CATGTSGSMDTQYF
d_gene: .; v_gene: TRBV12-3/TRBV12-4; abundance: .; j_gene: TRBJ2-5; CDR3nt: TGTGCCAGCACGGAAGGGGTCGCCCAGTACTTC; CDR3aa: CASTEGVAQYF
d_gene: .; v_gene: TRBV6-5; abundance: .; j_gene: TRBJ2-2; CDR3nt: TGTGCCAGCAGTTACTCCTCGGCTGGGGAGCTGTTTTTT; CDR3aa: CASSYSSAGELFF
d_gene: .; v_gene: TRBV7-6; abundance: few; j_gene: TRBJ2-2; CDR3nt: TGTGCCAGCAGCTCGGCGGGGAACACCGGGGAGCTGTTTTTT; CDR3aa: CASSSAGNTGELFF
d_gene: .; v_gene: TRBV18; abundance: .; j_gene: TRBJ2-3; CDR3nt: TGTGCCAGCTCACCAGTCCCAGATACGCAGTATTTT; CDR3aa: CASSPVPDTQYF
d_gene: .; v_gene: TRBV6-6; abundance: .; j_gene: TRBJ1-1; CDR3nt: TGTGCCAGCAGTACGTTTCGGAGGGCCAACACTGAAGCTTTCTTT; CDR3aa: CASSTFRRANTEAFF
d_gene: .; v_gene: TRBV5-6; abundance: .; j_gene: TRBJ1-2; CDR3nt: TGTGCCAGCAGCTTAGATCAGGGGTATGGCTACACCTTC; CDR3aa: CASSLDQGYGYTF
d_gene: .; v_gene: TRBV18; abundance: .; j_gene: TRBJ2-7; CDR3nt: TGTGCCAGCTCACCACCCGAGAGCTCCTACGAGCAGTACTTC; CDR3aa: CASSPPESSYEQYF
d_gene: .; v_gene: TRBV6-5; abundance: .; j_gene: TRBJ1-3; CDR3nt: TGTGCCAGCAGTTACAGTCATGGAGGAAACACCATATATTTT; CDR3aa: CASSYSHGGNTIYF